The T cell receptor beta chain under discussion was sequenced for a study of technical replicates of blood from several donors. The CDR3 spans 13 residues. Per the germline V gene, CDR1 is SGHAT and CDR2 is FQNNGV. J was trimmed by 5 bases and V by 8 bases; bases with no gene match: 3. Profiling relied on immunoSEQ multiplex PCR, and the TCRdb table lists in-frame clones only, not all of them. This table has over 45,000 clones, roughly 92% appearing once. The sample taken for sequencing was PBMCs. V gene TRBV11-2 combines with J gene TRBJ1-4; 9 bases align to TRBD1. The receptor was isolated from a human donor in good health. Some clones in this sample may be carry-over from other donors' samples. CDR3 sequence: CASGTGLNEKLFF. CDR3 DNA sequence: TGTGCCAGCGGGACAGGGTTAAATGAAAAACTGTTTTTT.